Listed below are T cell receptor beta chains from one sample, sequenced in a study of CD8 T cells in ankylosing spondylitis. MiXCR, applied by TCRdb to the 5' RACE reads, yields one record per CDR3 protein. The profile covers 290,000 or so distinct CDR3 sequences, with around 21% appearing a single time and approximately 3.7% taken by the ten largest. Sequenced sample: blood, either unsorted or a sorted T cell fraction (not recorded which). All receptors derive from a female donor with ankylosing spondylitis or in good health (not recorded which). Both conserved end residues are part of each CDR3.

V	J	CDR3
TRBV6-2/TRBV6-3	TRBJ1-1	CASNLLTGLTEAFF
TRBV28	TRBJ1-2	CASSGQGAIPYGYTF
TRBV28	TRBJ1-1	CASERNRGGDTEAFF
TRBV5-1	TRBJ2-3	CASSLKQGPDTQYF
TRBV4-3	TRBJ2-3	CASSSRAEVYTPYF
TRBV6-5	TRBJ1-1	CASSGTNTEAFF
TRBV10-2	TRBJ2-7	CASSPPGEGVEQYF
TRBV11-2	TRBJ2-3	CASSLGVGADTQYF
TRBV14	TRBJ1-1	CASSPHEQLEAFF
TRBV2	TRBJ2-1	CASSERAGSYNEQFF
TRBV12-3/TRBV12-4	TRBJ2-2	CASRRLAGGTGELFF
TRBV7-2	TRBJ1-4	CASSQPGQGGEKLFF
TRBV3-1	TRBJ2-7	CASSQVGALGVYEQYF
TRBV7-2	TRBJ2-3	CASSSPGRAPDTQYF
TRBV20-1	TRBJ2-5	CSAHHSGRRETQYF
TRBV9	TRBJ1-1	CASSVAGVRNTEAFF
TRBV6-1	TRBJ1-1	CASSPQGRRNTEAFF
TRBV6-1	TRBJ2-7	CASSEGAAPSYEQYF
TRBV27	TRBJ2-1	CASSRFTGTGIDYNEQFF
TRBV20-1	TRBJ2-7	CSAQGLDRGHEFSYEQYF
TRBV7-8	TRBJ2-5	CASSLSSGRGWETQYF
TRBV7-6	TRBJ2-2	CASSPRQGGNTGELFF
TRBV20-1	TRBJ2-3	CSAHRREGDADTQYF
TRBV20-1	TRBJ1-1	CSARRVDTEAFF
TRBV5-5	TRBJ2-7	CASSFWTEAYEQYF
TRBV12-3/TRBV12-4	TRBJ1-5	CASHRDGQPQHF
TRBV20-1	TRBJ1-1	CSPPRDTEAFF
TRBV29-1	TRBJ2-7	CSVRTGVYEQYF
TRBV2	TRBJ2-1	CASRETGESYNEQFF
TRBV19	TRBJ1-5	CASRPGQGDSNQPQHF
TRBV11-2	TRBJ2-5	CASSLDSREGSGRETQYF
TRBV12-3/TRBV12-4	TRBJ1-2	CASSLGYNFYGYTF
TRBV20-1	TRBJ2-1	CTRPGLAGPLCNFYEQFF
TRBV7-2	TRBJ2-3	CASSSLGLSTDTQYF
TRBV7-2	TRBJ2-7	CASSSTGPYEQYF
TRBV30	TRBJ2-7	CAWNQGLPYEQYF
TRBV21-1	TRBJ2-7	CASSKEGRTGEQYF
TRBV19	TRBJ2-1	CASSIPGLAGGPAFF
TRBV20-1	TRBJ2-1	CSASGGANYNEQFF
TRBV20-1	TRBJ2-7	CSARMVTSGSYEQYF
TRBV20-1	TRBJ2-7	CSTTGGSYEQYF
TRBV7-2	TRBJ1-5	CASTLSGLDQPQHF
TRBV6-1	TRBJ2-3	CASSHPGADTQYF
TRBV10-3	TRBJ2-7	CAISDGGKQYF